Described below is a single T cell receptor (beta chain) sequence and its context. The data derive from a study of cytomegalovirus exposure and HLA in healthy donors. Both 60 Vbeta primers and 13 Jbeta primers went into the PCR. Sequencing used immunoSEQ multiplex PCR; TCRdb keeps in-frame clones, though not all of them. The table includes around 230,000 clones, roughly 73% detected once. The ends were cut back, 0 bases at V and 2 bases at J, with 15 bases in the middle. The CDR3 covers 16 residues. In germline, CDR1 is SGHRS, CDR2 YFSETQ. The chain carries TRBV5-1 and TRBJ2-7, with a weak D call TRBD1 (6 bases). This sequence originates from a boy aged 5-17 years in good health and CMV-seronegative. Sequenced material: PBMCs. This chain's CDR3 is CASSLAVGTLPYEQYF. CDR3 in DNA: TGCGCCAGCAGCTTGGCCGTCGGGACACTACCCTACGAGCAGTACTTC.